The clone carrying this T cell receptor beta chain is judged medium-sized. Bulk tumor genomic DNA, around 590 ng per sample, was used as template. Surgeons took several biopsies per primary tumor, spaced far apart, during surgery. Patients had untreated, newly diagnosed non-small cell lung cancer and underwent curative surgery. Donor patients had newly diagnosed non-small cell lung cancer and were having surgery with curative intent. The data stem from a study of immune heterogeneity within non-small cell lung tumors. Germline V gene lookup returns CDR1 MNHNS and CDR2 SASEGT. Trimming removed 10 bases at V and 2 bases at J, with 17 bases between. The CDR3 covers 14 residues. A multiplex PCR containing 32 V primers and 13 J primers was used to amplify TCR beta CDR3. In TCRdb, the multiplex PCR reads were re-called with MiXCR into one record per CDR3 protein. The top ten hold about 4% of the sample, which has some 9,800 distinct CDR3 sequences, around 17% seen once.

The sample taken for sequencing was lung tumor tissue. The sequence came from a man aged 35 to 55 with non-small cell lung cancer. The rearrangement links TRBV6-1 to TRBJ1-1; D not certain. The CDR3 spells CATDLRGLNTEAFF. CDR3 bases: TGTGCCACGGACCTACGCGGGCTAAACACTGAAGCTTTCTTT.